This TCR beta chain was sequenced in a study of T cell responses to AZD1222 COVID-19 vaccine. General study points: After the peak T cell response, and only then, were repertoires sampled. The number of AZD1222 recipients seropositive at baseline was only 5 to 7.

TCRdb's table, derived via immunoSEQ multiplex PCR, lists solely in-frame clones and lacks some. The repertoire holds about 56,000 clones, with 75% to 90% as singletons. Turning to this clone: Its antigen is unidentified.

Whether given at about 4 or about 12 weeks, second doses were pooled. The V gene end was trimmed by 4 bases and the J gene end by 8 bases; junction bases not matched to a gene: 7. The CDR3 is 16 amino acids. Germline loops: CDR1 SEHNR, CDR2 FQNEAQ (reference sequence). This receptor was identified in an adult who received the AZD1222 COVID-19 vaccine. V usage is TRBV7-9 and J usage is TRBJ2-1; 14 nucleotides align to TRBD2. Source: peripheral blood, taken 28 days after the second AZD1222 dose. Written as DNA, the CDR3 is TGTGCCAGCAGCTCGCCCCGACTAGCGGGGGGGGATGAGCAGTTCTTC. Its protein is CASSSPRLAGGDEQFF.